The 9 T cell receptor beta chains below all came from one sample that was sequenced in a study of spatial heterogeneity in lung cancer. Time point described: sample taken at primary tumor resection. Unsorted whole RNA samples from tumor, nontumor lung or frozen PBMC were sequenced. TCRdb itself ran the 5' RACE reads through MiXCR, one entry per CDR3 protein. Here the sample spans some 50,000 distinct CDR3 sequences, approximately 7.6% being singletons. This sample comprised PBMCs, obtained at surgery. These TCRs come from a female donor with early-stage non-small cell lung cancer.

This clonotype has more than one count but fewer than ten. The chain joins TRBV20-1 to TRBJ2-3; 12 nucleotides line up with TRBD2. J was trimmed by 2 bases and V by 6 bases; bases with no gene match: 6. CDR1 is DFQATT, CDR2 SNEGSKA, per germline (reference sequence). This CDR3 has 15 amino acids. The CDR3 DNA reads TGCAGTGCACTCCGACTAGCGGGGGACACAGATACGCAGTATTTT. Its protein is CSALRLAGDTDTQYF.

This clonotype occurred many times. The chain links TRBV7-9 to TRBJ2-3, with 10 nucleotides matching TRBD1. Unmatched junction bases numbered 4, after V lost 1 base and J lost 6 bases. This CDR3 is built from 15 residues. Germline V gene lookup returns CDR1 SEHNR and CDR2 FQNEAQ (reference sequence). CDR3 loop: CASSLVTGGGDTQYF. CDR3 DNA: TGTGCCAGCAGCTTAGTGACAGGGGGCGGTGATACGCAGTATTTT. Drawing the rest from reference TRBV7-9 and TRBJ2-3, the complete variable domain is DTGVSQNPRHKITKRGQNVTFRCDPISEHNRLYWYRQTLGQGPEFLTYFQNEAQLEKSRLLSDRFSAERPKGSFSTLEIQRTEQGDSAMYLCASSLVTGGGDTQYFGPGTRLTVL.

This clonotype was observed many times. The gene calls are TRBV7-2 and TRBJ2-1; D may match TRBD1 or TRBD2 (6 bases each). From germline, CDR1 is SGHTA and CDR2 FQGNSA. The CDR3 sequence is 15 residues long. The germline V and J ends were trimmed by 7 bases and 6 bases, with 19 bases remaining between them. The CDR3 sequence: CASTALGGPVNEQFF. CDR3 nucleotides: TGTGCCAGCACGGCTTTAGGGGGGCCGGTCAATGAGCAGTTCTTC.

The chain recombines TRBV6-5 with TRBJ2-3; a possible D gene is TRBD2 (5 bases). Germline CDR1 is MNHEY and CDR2 is SVGAGI. V lost 1 base and J 6 bases, leaving 11 bases between the germline ends. This CDR3 contains 14 residues. This chain's CDR3 is CASSYYASWDTQYF. DNA for the CDR3: TGTGCCAGCAGTTACTATGCTAGCTGGGATACGCAGTATTTT.

There are many counts of this clonotype. The rearrangement joins TRBV11-2 to TRBJ2-1; D is undetermined. Germline assignment: CDR1 SGHAT and CDR2 FQNNGV. The CDR3 runs to 14 residues. V lost 1 base and J 1 base, leaving 5 bases between the germline ends. The CDR3 region has the DNA TGTGCCAGCAGCTTAGGACGTTCCTACAATGAGCAGTTCTTC. Translated: CASSLGRSYNEQFF.

The J gene is TRBJ1-4, the V gene TRBV6-5; the D gene is possibly TRBD1 (6 bases). The germline CDR1 and CDR2 sequences are MNHEY and SVGAGI. Trimming left V 2 bases short and J 8 bases short, with 18 bases between. The CDR3 is 16 residues long. The CDR3 loop is CASSYRAQGLGEKLFF. CDR3 nucleotides: TGTGCCAGCAGTTACCGGGCCCAGGGGTTGGGGGAAAAACTGTTTTTT.

V and J are TRBV5-6 and TRBJ2-2, with no clear D. Germline-derived CDR1 and CDR2 are SGHDT and YYEEEE. This CDR3 spans 10 amino acids. Trimming removed 5 bases at V and 7 bases at J, with 3 bases between. In DNA, the CDR3 is TGTGCCAGCAGGAACGGGGAGCTGTTTTTT. Encoded protein: CASRNGELFF.

This clonotype was found many times. The chain links TRBV12-3 or TRBV12-4 to TRBJ1-5, with D uncertain. The length of the CDR3 is 15 residues. The V end was cut by 3 bases, the J end by 0 bases, with 9 bases between. The CDR3 bases are TGTGCCAGCAGTTTGGGTTCGACTAGCAATCAGCCCCAGCATTTT. It yields the protein CASSLGSTSNQPQHF.

This clonotype was counted many times. The chain is built from TRBV12-3 or TRBV12-4 and TRBJ2-7, with 8 bases fitting TRBD1. The CDR3 extends over 14 amino acids. The V segment lost 8 bases and the J segment 6 bases; nucleotides outside the gene matches: 12. As DNA, the CDR3 is TGTGCCAGCCGTCCTTTTTGGGACAGGCCCGAGCAGTACTTC. This translates into CASRPFWDRPEQYF.